This passage covers 2 T cell receptor beta chains from one sample sequenced in a study of STAT3 mutations in large granular lymphocyte leukemia. Generated by immunoSEQ multiplex PCR, the TCRdb table keeps only in-frame clones and is missing some. The sample lists about 24,000 clones, about 94% occurring once. These receptors' targets are unknown. Study-level findings and limits: Every T-cell large granular lymphocyte leukemia patient had at least one immunodominant TCR beta clonotype.

Sequenced sample: peripheral blood mononuclear cells. These receptors were obtained from a man in his forties with T-cell large granular lymphocyte leukemia. Some clones in this sample may be carry-over from other donors' samples.

V gene TRBV7-9 combines with J gene TRBJ1-2; 7 bases map to TRBD1. V trimming: 1 base; J trimming: 4 bases; junction bases outside the gene matches: 3. From germline, CDR1 is SEHNR and CDR2 FQNEAQ (reference sequence). There are 14 residues in the CDR3. CDR3 sequence reads: CASSLEGGAYGYTF. The DNA of the CDR3 is TGTGCCAGCAGCTTAGAAGGGGGCGCCTATGGCTACACCTTC.

The rearrangement uses TRBV7-9 and TRBJ1-1; D remains ambiguous. This CDR3 spans 13 amino acids. The ends were cut back, 6 bases at V and 4 bases at J, with 12 bases in the middle. Germline CDR1 is SEHNR and CDR2 is FQNEAQ (reference sequence). The CDR3 DNA is TGTGCCAGCAGGGTTGGCCTGGGCACTGAAGCTTTCTTT. Translation: CASRVGLGTEAFF. Based on the CDR3 plus reference TRBV7-9 and TRBJ1-1, the full variable domain is DTGVSQNPRHKITKRGQNVTFRCDPISEHNRLYWYRQTLGQGPEFLTYFQNEAQLEKSRLLSDRFSAERPKGSFSTLEIQRTEQGDSAMYLCASRVGLGTEAFFGQGTRLTVV.